This T cell receptor (beta chain) was recovered during a study of cytotoxic CD8 clonotypes in ibrutinib-treated CLL. The V end lost 5 bases, the J end lost 2 bases, and 16 bases lay between the germline ends. This CDR3 is 16 amino acids long. Per germline, CDR1 SGHAT and CDR2 FQNNGV. TCRdb's table, derived via immunoSEQ multiplex PCR, lists solely in-frame clones and lacks some. The profile covers 150,000 or so clones, with about 84% appearing a single time and 7.5% to 8% taken by the ten largest. V is TRBV11-2 and J is TRBJ1-5, with D possibly being TRBD1 (5 bases). The TCR originated in a human donor with chronic lymphocytic leukemia. Sequenced here: PBMCs, sampled after 36 months of ibrutinib treatment. CDR3 in amino acids: CASSPGPGWGNQPQHF. CDR3 DNA sequence: TGTGCCAGCAGCCCAGGGCCGGGCTGGGGCAATCAGCCCCAGCATTTT.